This TCR beta chain was obtained from a study of T-cell memory formation after mild COVID-19. CDR1 SGHVS and CDR2 FNYEAQ come from the germline V gene. Trimming cost V 1 base and J 8 bases, with 17 bases left between them. This CDR3 spans 16 amino acids. Turning to this clonotype: Its specificity is unknown.

TCRdb reanalysed the 5' RACE reads using MiXCR and keeps one entry per CDR3 protein. This table holds over 350,000 distinct CDR3 sequences, 24% found once. Findings and limits, study-wide: Memory cells collected pre-infection included some clones that later responded, suggesting cross-reactive memory joined.

The chain joins TRBV7-6 to TRBJ1-4; maybe TRBD1 (6 bases). Sequencing was done on a sample of PBMCs or a T cell subset sorted from them (not recorded which). The receptor comes from an adult woman who had mild COVID-19 (a few samples of this study predate the infection). Cell type and time point are not known. The CDR3 spells CASSLGPRGVVEKLFF. CDR3 coding DNA: TGTGCCAGCAGCTTAGGTCCTAGGGGGGTCGTGGAAAAACTGTTTTTT.